A selection of T cell receptor beta chains follows, all from one sample in a study of blood T cell repertoires in COVID-19. Clones were sequenced by immunoSEQ multiplex PCR, and TCRdb holds only the in-frame ones, with some missing. In the table there are over 250,000 clones, 83% of which are singletons. Sequencing input: peripheral blood. The receptors originated from a woman between 50 and 59 years old who had recovered from COVID-19. Both conserved end residues are part of each CDR3. A D gene is named only where the DNA matches it firmly. Clone size is not always given. Where it is, it says once, few, many or a class for expanded clones.

DNA,CDR3,size,length,D,J,V
TGTGCCATCAGTGAGACAGAAACAGGGGTATCCTACAATGAGCAGTTCTTC,CAISETETGVSYNEQFF,NA,17,TRBD1,TRBJ2-1,TRBV10-3
TGTGCCAGCAGCGTCGACAGGAGAGCCTACGAGCAGTACTTC,CASSVDRRAYEQYF,NA,14,NA,TRBJ2-7,TRBV9
TGCGCCAGCAGCCCCTATCTCCTACTGGGGCACAGGAATCAGCCCCAGCATTTT,CASSPYLLLGHRNQPQHF,once,18,NA,TRBJ1-5,TRBV4-1
TGTGCCAGCAACGCCCGAGGAGATACGCAGTATTTT,CASNARGDTQYF,NA,12,NA,TRBJ2-3,TRBV7-2
TGTGCCTGGAGTGGCGAACAGGGGGTTGATGAAAAACTGTTTTTT,CAWSGEQGVDEKLFF,NA,15,TRBD1,TRBJ1-4,TRBV30
TGTGCCAGCAGTTTAGAGGGGCTAGCGGGAGGTAACGAGCAGTACTTC,CASSLEGLAGGNEQYF,NA,16,TRBD2,TRBJ2-7,TRBV27
TGTGCCAGCGGAACGTCGACAGGCTTCTATGGCTACACCTTC,CASGTSTGFYGYTF,NA,14,NA,TRBJ1-2,TRBV27
TGTGCCAGCAGCCTGACAGGGGGAGGAGGAAACACCATATATTTT,CASSLTGGGGNTIYF,NA,15,TRBD1,TRBJ1-3,TRBV7-8
TGTGCCAGCTCACCACCCCCAACAGGGACGGTCAAAAACATTCAGTACTTC,CASSPPPTGTVKNIQYF,NA,17,NA,TRBJ2-4,TRBV18
TGTGCCAGCAGTTTATGGGCTAGCGGGGCCTCGGGCGGAGAGACCCAGTACTTC,CASSLWASGASGGETQYF,NA,18,TRBD2,TRBJ2-5,TRBV28
TGTGCCAGTAATCCAGGACTAGCCTACAATGAGCAGTTCTTC,CASNPGLAYNEQFF,once,14,TRBD2,TRBJ2-1,TRBV19
TGTGCCAGCAGCTTAGCCGCCCAACAGGGGTTGTACGAGCAGTACTTC,CASSLAAQQGLYEQYF,NA,16,TRBD1,TRBJ2-7,TRBV7-2
TGTGCCAGCAGTTACTCTGGCTCAGGGAACAATGAGCAGTTCTTC,CASSYSGSGNNEQFF,NA,15,NA,TRBJ2-1,TRBV6-5
TGCGCCAGCAGCCAGGGTAGGGACAGGGCTCATGGCTACACCTTC,CASSQGRDRAHGYTF,NA,15,TRBD1,TRBJ1-2,TRBV4-1
TGTGCCAGTACCCCCGGGACAGCGAACACCGGGGAGCTGTTTTTT,CASTPGTANTGELFF,once,15,TRBD1,TRBJ2-2,TRBV19
TGTGCCAGTACCCCGTCACGGTTCTCTGGGGCCAACGTCCTGACTTTC,CASTPSRFSGANVLTF,NA,16,NA,TRBJ2-6,TRBV19
TGTGCCAGTAGCGGACAGTACTACAACACTGAAGCTTTCTTT,CASSGQYYNTEAFF,NA,14,NA,TRBJ1-1,TRBV19
TGTGCCAGCAGCTCGGGACTAGCCCATACCTACGAGCAGTACTTC,CASSSGLAHTYEQYF,NA,15,TRBD2,TRBJ2-7,TRBV7-9
TGCGCCAGCAGCCCCCTCGCCGGGAACACTGAAGCTTTCTTT,CASSPLAGNTEAFF,NA,14,NA,TRBJ1-1,TRBV5-1
TGTGCCAGCAGTAGAACTAGCGGGGGGGCTTGGGAGCAGTTCTTC,CASSRTSGGAWEQFF,NA,15,TRBD2,TRBJ2-1,TRBV6-5
TGTGCCAGCAGTTTATCCGGGGGAGGAGGAAACACCATATATTTT,CASSLSGGGGNTIYF,NA,15,NA,TRBJ1-3,TRBV27